This TCR beta chain was identified in a study of OX40 agonist ivuxolimab in advanced cancers. The study's findings and limits: Blood T cells, both CD4+ and CD8+, expanded clonally by week 6 at 0.1 to 3.0 mg/kg. Among the lowest peripheral clonal expansion occurred in 0.1-3.0 mg/kg partial responders.

Repertoires were generated with immunoSEQ multiplex PCR, while TCRdb's copy carries only in-frame clones and drops some. The sample has 65,000 or so clones; approximately 80% are singletons. On this clone itself: The antigen remains undetermined.

V shed 5 bases, J shed 1 base, and the junction held 8 bases outside the gene matches. Germline CDR1 and CDR2: LNHDA and SQIVND (reference sequence). The CDR3 is 16 amino acids. The receptor comes from an adult with an advanced solid tumor such as melanoma, head and neck, liver or kidney cancer. J is TRBJ1-5 and V is TRBV19; 7 bases agree with TRBD1. Here the sequenced sample was CD4+ or CD8+ T cells sorted from blood, taken in a trial of the OX40 agonist ivuxolimab. The CDR3: CASSSQDRVSNQPQHF. In DNA form, the CDR3 reads TGTGCCAGTAGTTCCCAAGACAGGGTGAGCAATCAGCCCCAGCATTTT.